The next 15 T cell receptor beta chains were all read from a single sample in a study of shared clonotypes between healthy human individuals. The table came from immunoSEQ multiplex PCR; TCRdb's copy has only in-frame clones and leaves some out. This table holds about 490,000 clones, 76% found once. Sequenced sample: PBMCs. These TCRs come from a woman aged 40 to 49 in good health. Some clones in this sample may be carry-over from other donors' samples.

This chain joins TRBV15 and TRBJ1-5; D is undetermined. Trimming cost V 5 bases and J 2 bases, with 10 bases left between them. Germline V gives CDR1 LNHNV, CDR2 YYDKDF (reference sequence). This CDR3 has 14 amino acids. Here the CDR3 reads CATSPRIGNQPQHF. The CDR3 nucleotides read TGTGCCACCAGCCCGCGGATCGGCAATCAGCCCCAGCATTTT.

This sequence joins TRBV7-3 and TRBJ2-3; possibly TRBD2 for D (6 bases). The CDR3 consists of 15 residues. V lost 5 bases and J lost 2, with 14 bases in between. Germline V gene lookup returns CDR1 SGHTA and CDR2 FQGTGA. CDR3: CASSRTGTHTDTQYF. CDR3 DNA sequence: TGTGCCAGCAGCCGGACCGGGACTCACACAGATACGCAGTATTTT.

In its sample, this clone was seen a few times. The genes are TRBV29-1 and TRBJ2-3; a possible D gene is TRBD2 (5 bases). In germline, CDR1 is SQVTM, CDR2 ANQGSEA. V was clipped by 7 bases and J by 8 bases, with 10 bases between them. The CDR3 length is 10 residues. As DNA, the CDR3 is TGCAGCGCACTAGAAGGTACGCAGTATTTT. Its protein is CSALEGTQYF.

The V and J genes are TRBV7-2 and TRBJ1-2, with D hard to call. The V gene's germline CDR1 is SGHTA and CDR2 FQGNSA. The CDR3 covers 14 residues. V was clipped by 1 base and J by 1 base, with 7 bases between them. CDR3: CASSLESGNYGYTF. CDR3 in DNA: TGTGCCAGCAGCTTAGAGTCGGGTAACTATGGCTACACCTTC. The complete variable domain, with remaining parts taken from reference TRBV7-2 and TRBJ1-2, reads GAGVSQSPSNKVTEKGKDVELRCDPISGHTALYWYRQSLGQGLEFLIYFQGNSAPDKSGLPSDRFSAERTGGSVSTLTIQRTQQEDSAVYLCASSLESGNYGYTFGSGTRLTVV.

This sequence joins TRBV6-1 and TRBJ1-1; D is possibly TRBD1 (5 bases). The CDR3 consists of 13 residues. V shed 3 bases and J shed 7 bases, with 12 bases lying between them. Germline V gives CDR1 MNHNS, CDR2 SASEGT. CDR3 loop: CASSEFLGVEAFF. DNA of the CDR3: TGTGCCAGCAGTGAGTTTTTGGGGGTTGAAGCTTTCTTT.

This clone was seen more than once but under ten times. V gene TRBV11-2 combines with J gene TRBJ1-1, with D unresolved. Germline loops: CDR1 SGHAT, CDR2 FQNNGV. The CDR3 covers 13 residues. Trimming stripped 3 bases from V and 1 base from J, with 6 bases between. The CDR3 coding sequence is TGTGCCAGCAGCTTTGACCCGAACACTGAAGCTTTCTTT. Translated, it gives CASSFDPNTEAFF.

On this clone itself: This CDR3 is also generated by other DNA sequences in the sample. The chain uses TRBV27 and TRBJ2-5; D may match TRBD1 or TRBD2 (6 bases each). The CDR3 has 14 amino acids. The V and J ends lost 0 bases and 5 bases respectively, with 10 bases between them. CDR1 and CDR2 from the germline V gene are MNHEY and SMNVEV (reference sequence). CDR3 nucleotide sequence: TGTGCCAGCAGTTTATCGGGGGGCCGGGAGACCCAGTACTTC. Protein: CASSLSGGRETQYF.

The chain is built from TRBV11-2 and TRBJ2-3, with D uncertain. This CDR3 comprises 13 residues. Germline CDR1 SGHAT, CDR2 FQNNGV. V was shortened by 5 bases and J by 2 bases, with 8 bases between the two germline ends. CDR3 sequence: CASSEGNTDTQYF. CDR3 DNA sequence: TGTGCCAGCAGCGAAGGGAACACAGATACGCAGTATTTT. Together with reference TRBV11-2 and TRBJ2-3, the CDR3 gives the full variable domain: EAGVAQSPRYKIIEKRQSVAFWCNPISGHATLYWYQQILGQGPKLLIQFQNNGVVDDSQLPKDRFSAERLKGVDSTLKIQPAKLEDSAVYLCASSEGNTDTQYFGPGTRLTVL.

Regarding this clone: Distinct nucleotide sequences in the sample also encode this CDR3. The rearrangement uses TRBV6-6 and TRBJ1-5; 10 bases are shared with TRBD1. V lost 5 bases, J lost 4 bases, and 8 bases stayed unmatched. CDR1 MNHNY and CDR2 SVGAGI come from the germline V gene (reference sequence). The CDR3 contains 16 residues. The CDR3 loop reads CASSPGTGVTNQPQHF. DNA of the CDR3: TGTGCCAGCAGTCCCGGGACAGGGGTTACGAATCAGCCCCAGCATTTT.

V and J are TRBV28 and TRBJ2-7; no reliable D call. The V gene's germline CDR1 is MDHEN and CDR2 SYDVKM. V lost 3 bases to trimming and J lost 0 bases, with 6 bases between them. The CDR3 totals 13 residues. CDR3 sequence reads: CASSLFNSYEQYF. The CDR3 DNA is TGTGCCAGCAGTTTGTTTAACTCCTACGAGCAGTACTTC.

This chain uses TRBV5-1 with TRBJ2-7; 11 bases line up with TRBD1. The CDR3 is 15 residues long. V was clipped by 2 bases and J by 7 bases; unmatched bases: 8. Germline CDR1 is SGHRS and CDR2 is YFSETQ. CDR3 nucleotides: TGCGCCAGCAGCTTAGGTGGGACAGGGGGTTGGGAGCAGTACTTC. Translating it yields CASSLGGTGGWEQYF.

With regard to this clone: The junction does not match germline at one end; this may be a read error. The chain joins TRBV14 to TRBJ2-7; 9 bases map to TRBD2. Germline-derived CDR1 and CDR2 are SGHDN and FVKESK. The CDR3 is made up of 15 amino acids. CDR3 sequence (DNA): TGTGCCAGCAACCAAGCGGGAGGCCCTTTCTACGAGCAGTACTTC. Its protein is CASNQAGGPFYEQYF.

The chain recombines TRBV19 with TRBJ2-1; tentatively, D is TRBD1 or TRBD2 (6 bases each). This CDR3 is 16 amino acids long. The germline V and J ends were trimmed by 5 bases and 1 base, with 15 bases remaining between them. From germline, CDR1 is LNHDA and CDR2 SQIVND (reference sequence). Written as DNA, the CDR3 is TGTGCCAGTAGTGTGGGCGGGACACCATCCTACAATGAGCAGTTCTTC. Amino acid sequence: CASSVGGTPSYNEQFF.

The V gene is TRBV2, the J gene TRBJ2-4, with 9 bases identical to TRBD2. V was pared by 5 bases and J by 8 bases, with 10 bases of the junction left unmatched. Germline CDR1 reads SNHLY; CDR2 reads FYNNEI. This CDR3 has 15 amino acids. CDR3 coding DNA: TGTGCCAGCAGTCCCGGGACTAGCCTGGCGGACATTCAGTACTTC. This sequence encodes CASSPGTSLADIQYF.

This clone was observed once. The chain links TRBV7-2 to TRBJ2-3; D possibly corresponds to TRBD1 (6 bases). V was cut by 5 bases and J by 3 bases, with 9 bases left in between. The CDR3 length is 13 residues. Germline CDR1 SGHTA, CDR2 FQGNSA. CDR3 amino acids: CASSPGQTDTQYF. DNA of the CDR3: TGTGCCAGCAGCCCCGGACAGACAGATACGCAGTATTTT.